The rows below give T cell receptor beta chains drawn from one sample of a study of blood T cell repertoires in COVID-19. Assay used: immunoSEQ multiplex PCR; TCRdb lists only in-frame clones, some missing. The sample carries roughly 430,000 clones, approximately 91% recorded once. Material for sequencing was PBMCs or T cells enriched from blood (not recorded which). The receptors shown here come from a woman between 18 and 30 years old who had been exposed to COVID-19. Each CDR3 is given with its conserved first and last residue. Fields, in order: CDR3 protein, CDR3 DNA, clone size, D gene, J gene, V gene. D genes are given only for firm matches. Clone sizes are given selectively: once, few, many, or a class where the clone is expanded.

CASSESGLSSYNEQFF TGCGCCAGCAGTGAGTCGGGCCTCAGCTCCTACAATGAGCAGTTCTTC . . TRBJ2-1 TRBV10-1
CASSLGRINNSPLHF TGTGCCAGCAGCTTGGGCAGGATCAATAATTCACCCCTCCACTTT . . TRBJ1-6 TRBV13
CASTRQASSYEQYF TGTGCCAGCACTAGACAGGCCAGCTCCTACGAGCAGTACTTC . . TRBJ2-7 TRBV7-9
CASSPNVPGGGYEQYF TGTGCCAGCAGCCCAAACGTCCCCGGGGGAGGCTACGAGCAGTACTTC . . TRBJ2-7 TRBV5-4
CASSLEQAGTGFYEQYF TGCGCCAGCAGCTTGGAACAAGCGGGGACAGGGTTTTACGAGCAGTACTTC . TRBD1 TRBJ2-7 TRBV5-1
CASKVMQENTEAFF TGTGCCAGCAAGGTGATGCAGGAGAACACTGAAGCTTTCTTT . . TRBJ1-1 TRBV2
CAWSVQDRDHSPLHF TGTGCCTGGAGTGTACAGGACAGGGACCATTCACCCCTCCACTTT few TRBD1 TRBJ1-6 TRBV30
CASSLYYEQYF TGTGCCAGCAGCTTGTACTACGAGCAGTACTTC few . TRBJ2-7 TRBV5-6
CASSFGTEALIHEQFF TGTGCCAGCAGTTTTGGGACAGAGGCTTTGATCCATGAGCAGTTCTTC . TRBD1 TRBJ2-1 TRBV28
CASSRGGANYGYTF TGTGCCAGCAGCCGGGGGGGAGCTAACTATGGCTACACCTTC . . TRBJ1-2 TRBV3-1/TRBV3-2
CASSPHPGETQYF TGTGCCAGCTCACCCCACCCCGGTGAGACCCAGTACTTC . . TRBJ2-5 TRBV18
CASSRGGQRNTEAFF TGTGCCAGCAGTCGGGGGGGGCAGAGGAACACTGAAGCTTTCTTT . . TRBJ1-1 TRBV28
CASSPTSPQGETQYF TGTGCCAGCAGTCCGACTAGCCCCCAAGGGGAGACCCAGTACTTC . . TRBJ2-5 TRBV12-1
CASSYSVRQTNNEQFF TGTGCCAGCAGTTACTCGGTTCGGCAGACAAACAATGAGCAGTTCTTC . . TRBJ2-1 TRBV6-6